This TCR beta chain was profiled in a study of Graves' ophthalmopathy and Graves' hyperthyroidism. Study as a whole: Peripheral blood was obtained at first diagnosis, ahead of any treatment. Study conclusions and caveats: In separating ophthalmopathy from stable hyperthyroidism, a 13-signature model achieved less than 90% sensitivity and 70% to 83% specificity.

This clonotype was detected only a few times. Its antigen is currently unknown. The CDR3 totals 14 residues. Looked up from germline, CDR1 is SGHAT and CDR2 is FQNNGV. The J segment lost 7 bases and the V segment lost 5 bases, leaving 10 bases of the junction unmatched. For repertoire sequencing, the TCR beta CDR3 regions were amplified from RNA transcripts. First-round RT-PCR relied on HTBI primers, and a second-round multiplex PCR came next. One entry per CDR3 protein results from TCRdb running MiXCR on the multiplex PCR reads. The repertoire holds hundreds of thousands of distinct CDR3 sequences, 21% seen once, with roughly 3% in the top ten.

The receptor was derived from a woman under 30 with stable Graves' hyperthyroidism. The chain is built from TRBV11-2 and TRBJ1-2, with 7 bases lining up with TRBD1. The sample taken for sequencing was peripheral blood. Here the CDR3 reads CASSLTTGMVGYTF. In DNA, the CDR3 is TGTGCCAGCAGCCTAACGACAGGGATGGTTGGCTACACCTTC. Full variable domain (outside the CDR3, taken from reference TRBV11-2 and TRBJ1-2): EAGVAQSPRYKIIEKRQSVAFWCNPISGHATLYWYQQILGQGPKLLIQFQNNGVVDDSQLPKDRFSAERLKGVDSTLKIQPAKLEDSAVYLCASSLTTGMVGYTFGSGTRLTVV.